The clone carrying this T cell receptor beta chain occurred many times. Its antigen is unknown. CDR3 length: 16 amino acids. Per germline, CDR1 MDHEN and CDR2 SYDVKM. Trimming took 5 bases from V and 4 from J; bases not matched to a gene: 10. The data were obtained in a study of T cells after yellow fever vaccination. Findings of the study overall: Relatively few clonotypes were ones that appeared in both CD4 and CD8 compartments. Researchers cautioned that FACS-sorted repertoires could harbor abundant clonotypes contaminating from the bulk population.

TCRdb passed the 5' RACE reads through MiXCR, listing each CDR3 protein once. The sample has about 500,000 distinct CDR3 sequences; 17% are singletons. This TCR derives from a man aged 18 to 35 who received the YFV17D yellow fever vaccine. The input for sequencing was PBMCs, taken 5 days after the first yellow fever vaccination. The V call is TRBV28, the J call TRBJ2-1; 8 bases align to TRBD2. The CDR3 DNA sequence: TGTGCCAGCAGTCCCGCTTCGAGCGGGGGTTACAATGAGCAGTTCTTC. As protein: CASSPASSGGYNEQFF.